This T cell receptor beta chain was retrieved from a study of T-cell reconstitution after alpha-beta-depleted transplantation in children. Preparation of the TCRbeta library involved a method that used unique molecular identifiers. MiXCR was run by TCRdb on the PCR reads, yielding one entry per CDR3 protein. The data show 450,000 to 600,000 distinct CDR3 sequences, 13% seen once. Study findings and constraints: It was surviving recipient T cells and thymic progenitors that gave some patients high TCRbeta diversity at day 60. Newly made T cells mostly supplied T-cell counts and diversity one year after transplant.

This clonotype was counted a few times. Its antigen is as yet unknown. V lost 2 bases and J lost 2, with 9 bases in between. CDR3 length equals 14 residues. Germline V lookup: CDR1 MDHEN, CDR2 SYDVKM. The chain combines TRBV28 with TRBJ1-2; possible D gene TRBD1, 6 bases. This TCR came from a male patient between 10 and 17 years old who had a stem cell transplant for acute myeloid leukemia, so the T cells may come from the graft donor. This material consisted of PBMCs, mostly from graft donor cells, taken 360 days after TCRalphabeta/CD19-depleted stem cell transplant. CDR3 sequence: CASSLRGRNYGYTF. In nucleotides, the CDR3 is TGTGCCAGCAGTTTACGGGGGCGAAACTATGGCTACACCTTC.